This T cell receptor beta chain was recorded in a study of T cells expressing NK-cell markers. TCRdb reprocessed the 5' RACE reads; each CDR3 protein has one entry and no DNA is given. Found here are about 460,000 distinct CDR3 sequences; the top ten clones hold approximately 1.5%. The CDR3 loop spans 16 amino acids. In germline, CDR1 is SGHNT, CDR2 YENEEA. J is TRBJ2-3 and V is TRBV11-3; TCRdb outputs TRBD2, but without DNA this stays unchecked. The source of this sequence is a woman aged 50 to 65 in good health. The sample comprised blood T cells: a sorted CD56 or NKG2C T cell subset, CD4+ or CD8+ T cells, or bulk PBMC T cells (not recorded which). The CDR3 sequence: CASSFGTSSYTDTQYF.